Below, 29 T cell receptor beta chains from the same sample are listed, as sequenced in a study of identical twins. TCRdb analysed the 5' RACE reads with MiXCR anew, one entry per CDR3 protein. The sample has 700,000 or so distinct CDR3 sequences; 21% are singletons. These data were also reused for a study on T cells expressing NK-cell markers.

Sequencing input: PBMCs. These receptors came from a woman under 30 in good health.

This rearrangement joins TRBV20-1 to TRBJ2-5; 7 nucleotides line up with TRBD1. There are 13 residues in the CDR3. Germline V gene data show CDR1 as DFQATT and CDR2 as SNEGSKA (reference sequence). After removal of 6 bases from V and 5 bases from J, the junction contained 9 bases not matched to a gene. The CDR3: CSARPGQRETQYF. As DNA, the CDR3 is TGCAGTGCCCGACCGGGACAGCGGGAGACCCAGTACTTC.

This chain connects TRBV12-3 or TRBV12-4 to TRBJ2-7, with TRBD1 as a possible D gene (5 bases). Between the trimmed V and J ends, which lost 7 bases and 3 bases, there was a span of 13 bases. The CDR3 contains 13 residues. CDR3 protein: CASTSRQSYEQYF. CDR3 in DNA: TGTGCCAGCACCTCCCGACAGAGCTACGAGCAGTACTTC.

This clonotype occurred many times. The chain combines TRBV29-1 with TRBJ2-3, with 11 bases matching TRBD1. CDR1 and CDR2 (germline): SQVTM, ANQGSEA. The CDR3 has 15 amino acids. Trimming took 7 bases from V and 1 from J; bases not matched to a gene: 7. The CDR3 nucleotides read TGCAGCGCCGGAGGGACAGGGGGTGGCACAGATACGCAGTATTTT. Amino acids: CSAGGTGGGTDTQYF.

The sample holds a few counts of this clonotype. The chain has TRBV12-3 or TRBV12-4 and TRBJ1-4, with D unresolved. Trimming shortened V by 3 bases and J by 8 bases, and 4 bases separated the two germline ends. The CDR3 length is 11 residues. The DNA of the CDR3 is TGTGCCAGCAGTTTTTCGGAAAAACTGTTTTTT. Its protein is CASSFSEKLFF.

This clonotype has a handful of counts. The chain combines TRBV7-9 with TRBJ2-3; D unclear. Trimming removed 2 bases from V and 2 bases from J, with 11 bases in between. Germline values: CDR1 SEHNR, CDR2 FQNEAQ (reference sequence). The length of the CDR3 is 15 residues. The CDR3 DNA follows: TGTGCCAGCAGCTTACTCAAAGCCCCCACAGATACGCAGTATTTT. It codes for CASSLLKAPTDTQYF.

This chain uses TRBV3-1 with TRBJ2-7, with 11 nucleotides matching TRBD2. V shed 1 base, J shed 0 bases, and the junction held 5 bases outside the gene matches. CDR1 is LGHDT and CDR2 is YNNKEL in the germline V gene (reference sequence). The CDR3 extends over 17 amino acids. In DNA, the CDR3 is TGTGCCAGCAGCCAAGCGGCCACTAGCGGGAGCTCCTACGAGCAGTACTTC. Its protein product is CASSQAATSGSSYEQYF.

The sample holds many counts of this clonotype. CDR3 residues: CSAPRQGSSYEQYF. The CDR3 bases are TGCAGTGCTCCCAGACAGGGGAGCTCCTACGAGCAGTACTTC. This sequence joins TRBV20-1 and TRBJ2-7; TRBD1 aligns across 8 bases. CDR1 and CDR2 (germline): DFQATT, SNEGSKA (reference sequence). Losses at the gene ends were 5 bases for V and 0 bases for J; bases not matched to a gene: 6. The length of the CDR3 is 14 residues.

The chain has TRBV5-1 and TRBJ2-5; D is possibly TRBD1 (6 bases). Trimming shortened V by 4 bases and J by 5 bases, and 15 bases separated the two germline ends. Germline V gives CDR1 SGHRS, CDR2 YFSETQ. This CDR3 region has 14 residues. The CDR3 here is CASSHPWGQETQYF. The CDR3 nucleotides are TGCGCCAGCAGCCACCCATGGGGGCAGGAGACCCAGTACTTC.

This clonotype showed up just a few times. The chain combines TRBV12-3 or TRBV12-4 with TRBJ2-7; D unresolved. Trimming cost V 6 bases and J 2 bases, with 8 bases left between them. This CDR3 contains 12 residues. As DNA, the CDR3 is TGTGCCAGCAGGCGTGGGACCTACGAGCAGTACTTC. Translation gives CASRRGTYEQYF.

CDR3 nucleotide sequence: TGCGCCAGCAGCATCAGGGGAGAGCAGTTCTTC. It is translated as CASSIRGEQFF. This chain uses TRBV5-1 with TRBJ2-1; weak D call: TRBD1 (6 bases). Germline assignment: CDR1 SGHRS and CDR2 YFSETQ. Trimming shortened V by 4 bases and J by 10 bases, and 9 bases separated the two germline ends. CDR3 length: 11 amino acids.

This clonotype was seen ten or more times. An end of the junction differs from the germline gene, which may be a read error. In DNA, the CDR3 is TGTGCTAGCAGCTTCTGGTCCACCGGGGAGCTGTTTTTT. It specifies CASSFWSTGELFF. The rearrangement uses TRBV7-7 and TRBJ2-2; D gene ambiguous. The CDR3 extends over 13 amino acids. CDR1 and CDR2 from the germline V gene are SSHAT and FNYEAQ (reference sequence). The full variable domain, completed using reference TRBV7-7 and TRBJ2-2, is GAGVSQSPRYKVTKRGQDVTLRCDPISSHATLYWYQQALGQGPEFLTYFNYEAQPDKSGLPSDRFSAERPEGSISTLTIQRTEQRDSAMYRCASSFWSTGELFFGEGSRLTVL.

The CDR3 protein is CSARVSEYEQYF. CDR3 sequence (DNA): TGCAGTGCTAGAGTTTCCGAATACGAGCAGTACTTC. J is TRBJ2-7 and V is TRBV20-1; unclear D gene. CDR3 length: 12 amino acids. Germline V CDR1 and CDR2: DFQATT, SNEGSKA (reference sequence). V was trimmed by 1 base and J by 4 bases, leaving 8 bases between them.

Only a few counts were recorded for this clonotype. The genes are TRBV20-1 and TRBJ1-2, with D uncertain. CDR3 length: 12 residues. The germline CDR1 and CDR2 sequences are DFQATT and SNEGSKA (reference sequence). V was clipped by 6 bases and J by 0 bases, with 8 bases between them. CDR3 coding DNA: TGCAGTGCGAGAAGTACTAACTATGGCTACACCTTC. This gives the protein CSARSTNYGYTF.

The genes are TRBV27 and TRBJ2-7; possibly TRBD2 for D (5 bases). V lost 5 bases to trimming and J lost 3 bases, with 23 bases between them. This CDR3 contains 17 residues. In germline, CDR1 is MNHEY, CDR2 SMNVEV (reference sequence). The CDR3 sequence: CASSKDPGGGRLYEQYF. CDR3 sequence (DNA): TGTGCCAGCAGTAAGGACCCGGGTGGAGGTCGGCTCTACGAGCAGTACTTC.

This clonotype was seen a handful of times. In DNA, the CDR3 is TGTGCCTCGAAGGTGTACACCGGGGAGCTGTTTTTT. Translation gives CASKVYTGELFF. J is TRBJ2-2 and V is TRBV15, with D hard to call. CDR1 and CDR2 (germline): LNHNV, YYDKDF (reference sequence). The V end lost 11 bases, the J end lost 3 bases, and 10 bases lay between the germline ends. The CDR3 sequence is 12 residues long.

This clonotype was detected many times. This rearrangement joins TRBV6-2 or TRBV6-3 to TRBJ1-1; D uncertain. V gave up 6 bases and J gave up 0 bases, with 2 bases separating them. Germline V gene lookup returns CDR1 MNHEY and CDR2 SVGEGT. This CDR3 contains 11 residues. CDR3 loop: CASRMNTEAFF. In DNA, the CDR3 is TGTGCCAGCAGGATGAACACTGAAGCTTTCTTT.

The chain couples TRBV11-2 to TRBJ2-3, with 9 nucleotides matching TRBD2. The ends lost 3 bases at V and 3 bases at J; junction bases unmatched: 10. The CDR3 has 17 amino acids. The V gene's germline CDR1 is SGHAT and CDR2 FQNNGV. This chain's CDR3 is CASSFLPLAGITDTQYF. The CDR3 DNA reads TGTGCCAGCAGCTTCCTCCCCCTAGCGGGAATTACAGATACGCAGTATTTT.

Here the CDR3 DNA reads TGTGCCATCAGTGAGTCGGGCAGCGGTGGCTACACCTTC. It codes for CAISESGSGGYTF. The chain uses TRBV10-3 and TRBJ1-2; D gene ambiguous. The CDR3 sequence is 13 residues long. The V end lost 0 bases, the J end lost 7 bases, and 9 bases lay between the germline ends. Germline CDR1 is ENHRY and CDR2 is SYGVKD.

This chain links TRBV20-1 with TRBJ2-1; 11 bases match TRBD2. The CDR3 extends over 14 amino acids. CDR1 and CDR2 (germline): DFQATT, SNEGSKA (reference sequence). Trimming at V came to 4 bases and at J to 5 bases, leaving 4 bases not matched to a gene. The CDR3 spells CSATGTSGDNEQFF. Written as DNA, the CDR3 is TGCAGTGCTACCGGGACTAGCGGAGACAATGAGCAGTTCTTC.

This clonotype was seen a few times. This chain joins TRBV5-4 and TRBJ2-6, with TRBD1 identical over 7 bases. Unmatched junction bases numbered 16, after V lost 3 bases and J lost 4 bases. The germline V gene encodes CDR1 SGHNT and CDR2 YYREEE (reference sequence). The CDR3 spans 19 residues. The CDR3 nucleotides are TGTGCCAGCAGCTCCAAACCGGGACAGAGCCTGCTAGGGGCCAACGTCCTGACTTTC. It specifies CASSSKPGQSLLGANVLTF.

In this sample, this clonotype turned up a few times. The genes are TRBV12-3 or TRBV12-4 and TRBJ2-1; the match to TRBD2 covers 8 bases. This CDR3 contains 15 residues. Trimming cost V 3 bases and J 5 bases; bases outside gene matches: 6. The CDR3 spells CASSFPSGRNNEQFF. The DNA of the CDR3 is TGTGCCAGCAGTTTCCCCAGCGGGAGAAACAATGAGCAGTTCTTC.

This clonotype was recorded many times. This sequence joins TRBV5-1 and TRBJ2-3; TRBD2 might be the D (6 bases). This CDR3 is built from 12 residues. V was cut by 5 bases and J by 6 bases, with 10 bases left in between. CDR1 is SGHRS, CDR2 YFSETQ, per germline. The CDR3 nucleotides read TGCGCCAGCAGTGGCGGGGCGGATACGCAGTATTTT. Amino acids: CASSGGADTQYF.

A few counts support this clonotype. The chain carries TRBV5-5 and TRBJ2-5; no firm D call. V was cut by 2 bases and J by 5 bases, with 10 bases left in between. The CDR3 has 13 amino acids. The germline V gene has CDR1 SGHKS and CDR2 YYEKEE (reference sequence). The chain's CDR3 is CASSFDPHETQYF. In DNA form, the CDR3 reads TGTGCCAGCAGCTTTGACCCCCACGAGACCCAGTACTTC.

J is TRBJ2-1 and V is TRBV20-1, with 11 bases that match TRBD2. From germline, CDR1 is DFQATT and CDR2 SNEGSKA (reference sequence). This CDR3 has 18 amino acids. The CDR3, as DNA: TGCAGGGGCCAGTCGACGGGACTAGCGGAAACCTCCTACAATGAGCAGTTCTTC. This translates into CRGQSTGLAETSYNEQFF.

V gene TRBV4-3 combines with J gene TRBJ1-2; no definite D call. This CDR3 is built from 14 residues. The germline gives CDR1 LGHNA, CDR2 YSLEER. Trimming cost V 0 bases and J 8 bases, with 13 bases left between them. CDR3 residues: CASSQDQTHRGYTF. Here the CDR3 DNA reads TGCGCCAGCAGCCAAGATCAGACTCATCGGGGCTACACCTTC.

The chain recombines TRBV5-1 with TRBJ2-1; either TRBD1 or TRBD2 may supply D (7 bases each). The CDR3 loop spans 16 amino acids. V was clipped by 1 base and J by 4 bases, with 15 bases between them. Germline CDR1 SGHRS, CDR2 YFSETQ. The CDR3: CASSLYAQGGYNEQFF. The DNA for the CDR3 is TGCGCCAGCAGCTTGTATGCCCAGGGGGGGTACAATGAGCAGTTCTTC.

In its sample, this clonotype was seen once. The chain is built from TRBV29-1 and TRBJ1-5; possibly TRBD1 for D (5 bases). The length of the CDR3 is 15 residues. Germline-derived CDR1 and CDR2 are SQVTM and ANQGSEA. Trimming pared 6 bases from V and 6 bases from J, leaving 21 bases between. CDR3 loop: CSVGGSTEGSQPQHF. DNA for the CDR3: TGCAGCGTGGGGGGAAGCACAGAGGGCTCTCAGCCCCAGCATTTT.

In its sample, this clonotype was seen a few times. The CDR3 DNA reads as TGTGCCTCAGCTTGGTCGGGTAAGGACGAGCAGTACTTC. This sequence encodes CASAWSGKDEQYF. The chain couples TRBV5-6 to TRBJ2-7; D gene ambiguous. Per germline, CDR1 SGHDT and CDR2 YYEEEE. V lost 10 bases, J lost 5 bases, and 19 bases lay in between. CDR3 length: 13 residues.

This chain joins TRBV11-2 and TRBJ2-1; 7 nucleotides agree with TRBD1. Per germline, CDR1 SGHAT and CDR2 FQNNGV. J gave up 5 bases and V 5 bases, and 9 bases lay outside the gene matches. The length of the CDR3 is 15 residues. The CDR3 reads CASSPDRPLDNEQFF. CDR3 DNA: TGTGCCAGCAGCCCGGACAGGCCCCTCGACAATGAGCAGTTCTTC. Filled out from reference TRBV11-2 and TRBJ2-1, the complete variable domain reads EAGVAQSPRYKIIEKRQSVAFWCNPISGHATLYWYQQILGQGPKLLIQFQNNGVVDDSQLPKDRFSAERLKGVDSTLKIQPAKLEDSAVYLCASSPDRPLDNEQFFGPGTRLTVL.